This TCR beta chain was retrieved from a study of tumor-infiltrating lymphocytes in primary liver carcinoma. RNA and DNA were co-extracted from about 19-30 mg of unsorted bulk tissue. Making TCR beta cDNA involved 400 to 600 ng total RNA and a constant-region primer. Employing slightly modified ARM-PCR, three nested multiplex PCR rounds were run, and these gave rise to the TCR beta libraries. Forward primers for TRBV1-TRBV30 and a C-beta reverse primer served the first two PCR rounds, at about 10 cycles each. TCRdb reanalysed the multiplex PCR reads using MiXCR and keeps one entry per CDR3 protein. The sample consists of more than 70,000 distinct CDR3 sequences, 72% of them appearing once. This clonotype appeared once. One junction end does not reproduce the germline sequence, and a read error may be involved. The CDR3 runs to 15 residues.

The genes are TRBV12-3 or TRBV12-4 and TRBJ2-2, with a weak D call TRBD2 (7 bases). The clonotype comes from a middle-aged man with primary liver carcinoma and hepatitis B virus infection. Sequencing was performed on liver tumor tissue from sampling region 1. Subset given: tumor region T1, superior pole. CDR3 loop: CVSSLRGGNTGELFF. Here the CDR3 DNA reads TGTGTCAGCAGTTTAAGGGGGGGTAACACTGGGGAGCTGTTTTTT.